This entry lists 21 T cell receptor beta chains sequenced from one sample in a study of blood T cell repertoires in COVID-19. Clones were sequenced by immunoSEQ multiplex PCR, and TCRdb holds only the in-frame ones, with some missing. This repertoire shows 150,000 or so clones, approximately 83% found once; its top ten account for 3% to 3.5%. The sequenced sample consisted of peripheral blood. All receptors derive from a woman of 80 years or more with acute or convalescent COVID-19.

The chain combines TRBV5-1 with TRBJ2-2, with 9 positions matching TRBD2. Germline V gene sequence: CDR1 SGHRS, CDR2 YFSETQ. CDR3 length equals 18 residues. Unmatched junction bases numbered 11, after V lost 0 bases and J lost 5 bases. The CDR3 nucleotides read TGCGCCAGCAGCTTGGAAGTTCGCGGGGGGGCCGGGACCGGGGAGCTGTTTTTT. As protein: CASSLEVRGGAGTGELFF.

As DNA, the CDR3 is TGTGCCAGCAGCCGACAGAACACCGGGGAGCTGTTTTTT. It yields the protein CASSRQNTGELFF. V gene TRBV5-4 combines with J gene TRBJ2-2; D unclear. Trimming cost V 4 bases and J 1 base, with 5 bases left between them. Germline V gives CDR1 SGHNT, CDR2 YYREEE (reference sequence). The CDR3 totals 13 residues.

This clone was seen only once. The chain uses TRBV11-2 and TRBJ1-2, with D uncertain. The V end was cut by 1 base, the J end by 5 bases, with 5 bases between. The CDR3 runs to 12 residues. Per germline, CDR1 SGHAT and CDR2 FQNNGV. CDR3 DNA sequence: TGTGCCAGCAGCTTAGGGGAGTATGGCTACACCTTC. Translated: CASSLGEYGYTF. Based on the CDR3 plus reference TRBV11-2 and TRBJ1-2, the full variable domain is EAGVAQSPRYKIIEKRQSVAFWCNPISGHATLYWYQQILGQGPKLLIQFQNNGVVDDSQLPKDRFSAERLKGVDSTLKIQPAKLEDSAVYLCASSLGEYGYTFGSGTRLTVV.

The V and J genes are TRBV6-6 and TRBJ1-1, with D unclear. From germline, CDR1 is MNHNY and CDR2 SVGAGI (reference sequence). Trimming shortened V by 6 bases and J by 0 bases, and 11 bases separated the two germline ends. The CDR3 covers 14 residues. DNA for the CDR3: TGTGCCAGCAGGCTCGGACTACTGAACACTGAAGCTTTCTTT. Translating gives CASRLGLLNTEAFF.

The chain carries TRBV7-3 and TRBJ2-6; maybe TRBD1 (6 bases). Between the trimmed V and J ends, which lost 6 bases and 2 bases, there was a span of 11 bases. CDR1 is SGHTA and CDR2 is FQGTGA in the germline V gene. The CDR3 runs to 15 residues. CDR3 sequence: CASSEQGPGANVLTF. The CDR3 DNA follows: TGTGCCAGCAGTGAACAGGGCCCTGGGGCCAACGTCCTGACTTTC.

The V gene is TRBV5-4, the J gene TRBJ2-2; 10 nucleotides align to TRBD1. V lost 8 bases to trimming and J lost 7 bases; unmatched junction nucleotides: 11. From germline, CDR1 is SGHNT and CDR2 YYREEE (reference sequence). This CDR3 contains 15 residues. The CDR3 coding sequence is TGTGCCAGTACACCGGGACAGGGGTCTAACGGGGAGCTGTTTTTT. Its protein is CASTPGQGSNGELFF.

V usage is TRBV15 and J usage is TRBJ2-3, with a weak D call TRBD1 (6 bases). This CDR3 is built from 14 residues. Trimming took off 0 bases at V and 5 bases at J, with 9 bases between the two ends. The germline V gene encodes CDR1 LNHNV and CDR2 YYDKDF (reference sequence). In DNA, the CDR3 is TGTGCCACCAGCAGAGATCTGGACAGAGATACGCAGTATTTT. Translated: CATSRDLDRDTQYF.

The rearrangement joins TRBV4-1 to TRBJ2-5; D unresolved. Germline V CDR1 and CDR2: MGHRA, YSYEKL. This CDR3 contains 14 residues. V gave up 0 bases and J gave up 2 bases, with 7 bases separating them. CDR3 sequence reads: CASSQDGRQETQYF. CDR3 nucleotides: TGCGCCAGCAGCCAAGATGGCAGACAAGAGACCCAGTACTTC.

The CDR3 is CASSSGLAGLYEQYF. CDR3 bases: TGTGCCAGCAGCTCGGGACTAGCGGGGTTGTACGAGCAGTACTTC. The chain is built from TRBV7-2 and TRBJ2-7; 13 nucleotides align to TRBD2. Germline lookup yields CDR1 SGHTA and CDR2 FQGNSA. The CDR3 covers 15 residues. Unmatched junction bases numbered 4, after V lost 4 bases and J lost 4 bases.

This clone was seen just once. This chain links TRBV5-1 with TRBJ2-3; D ambiguous. The CDR3 loop spans 15 amino acids. Trimming pared 0 bases from V and 5 bases from J, leaving 13 bases between. CDR1 and CDR2 (germline): SGHRS, YFSETQ. In DNA form, the CDR3 reads TGCGCCAGCAGCTTGGATCGCGTCGGTATAGATACGCAGTATTTT. Its translation: CASSLDRVGIDTQYF.

The sample holds a few counts of this clone. This chain joins TRBV2 and TRBJ2-7, with 8 bases that match TRBD1. J was trimmed by 8 bases and V by 5 bases; bases with no gene match: 11. Germline V gene sequence: CDR1 SNHLY, CDR2 FYNNEI. This CDR3 contains 14 residues. Here the CDR3 reads CASSNLLGQAQQYF. The CDR3 region has the DNA TGTGCCAGCAGTAACCTCTTGGGACAGGCGCAGCAGTACTTC.

On this clone: The junction departs from germline at one end; a sequencing error may be responsible. The chain combines TRBV5-1 with TRBJ2-3; 8 bases are shared with TRBD2. Germline loops: CDR1 SGHRS, CDR2 YFSETQ. This CDR3 spans 16 amino acids. The CDR3 sequence is CARSLGAGGSTDTQYF. The CDR3 region has the DNA TGCGCCCGCAGCTTGGGGGCGGGGGGCAGCACAGATACGCAGTATTTT.

This chain connects TRBV18 to TRBJ1-2; the D is unclear. Germline V gene lookup returns CDR1 KGHSH and CDR2 LQKENI. The CDR3 extends over 14 amino acids. V lost 0 bases, J lost 8 bases, and 13 bases lay in between. CDR3 in DNA: TGTGCCAGCTCACCACCCCCCAACCCGAGGGGCTACACCTTC. As protein: CASSPPPNPRGYTF.

The CDR3 loop is CSGTDRWGYTF. CDR3 DNA: TGCAGCGGGACAGATCGGTGGGGCTACACCTTC. The chain employs TRBV29-1 and TRBJ1-2, with a possible D match to TRBD1 (6 bases). Trimming removed 7 bases at V and 8 bases at J, with 14 bases between. The germline V gene has CDR1 SQVTM and CDR2 ANQGSEA. The CDR3 length is 11 residues.

In its sample, this clone was seen a few times. This sequence joins TRBV19 and TRBJ2-3; 7 positions agree with TRBD1. After removal of 4 bases from V and 2 bases from J, the junction contained 6 bases not matched to a gene. CDR3 length equals 15 residues. From germline, CDR1 is LNHDA and CDR2 SQIVND (reference sequence). The CDR3 DNA reads as TGTGCCAGTAGTACCTCGGGACAGCCCACAGATACGCAGTATTTT. This codes for CASSTSGQPTDTQYF.

This chain links TRBV6-4 with TRBJ2-3, with D maybe TRBD1 (6 bases). Germline CDR1 MRHNA, CDR2 SNTAGT. With 0 bases removed from V and 7 bases from J, the gap between germline ends came to 11 bases. The CDR3 runs to 14 residues. CDR3 bases: TGTGCCAGCAGTGACTCCGCAGGGGAAAATACGCAGTATTTT. This codes for CASSDSAGENTQYF.

The chain joins TRBV12-3 or TRBV12-4 to TRBJ1-3; D gene ambiguous. Trimming removed 7 bases from V and 9 bases from J, with 16 bases in between. This CDR3 comprises 13 residues. CDR3: CASTLSPTPTIYF. In DNA form, the CDR3 reads TGTGCCAGCACCCTCAGTCCCACCCCCACCATATATTTT.

V usage is TRBV2 and J usage is TRBJ1-3; the D is unclear. Germline CDR1 SNHLY, CDR2 FYNNEI. This CDR3 contains 15 residues. V was clipped by 11 bases and J by 8 bases, with 25 bases between them. DNA for the CDR3: TGTGCCGCCCAGAGTACCGCTAGTTCCGCGTACACCATATATTTT. Its protein is CAAQSTASSAYTIYF. Full variable domain (remainder filled in from reference TRBV2 and TRBJ1-3): EPEVTQTPSHQVTQMGQEVILRCVPISNHLYFYWYRQILGQKVEFLVSFYNNEISEKSEIFDDQFSVERPDGSNFTLKIRSTKLEDSAMYFCAAQSTASSAYTIYFGEGSWLTVV.

The genes are TRBV7-2 and TRBJ1-2, with 7 bases fitting TRBD1. The CDR3 has 13 amino acids. In germline, CDR1 is SGHTA, CDR2 FQGNSA. V shed 4 bases, J shed 4 bases, and the junction held 3 bases outside the gene matches. The CDR3 DNA reads as TGTGCCAGCAGCTCCAGACAGGGCTATGGCTACACCTTC. Translated: CASSSRQGYGYTF.

The chain combines TRBV29-1 with TRBJ2-1, with TRBD1 matching 9 bases. The germline V gene has CDR1 SQVTM and CDR2 ANQGSEA. The trim removed 7 bases at V and 8 bases at J, leaving 9 bases unmatched. The CDR3 is 13 residues long. CDR3 DNA: TGCAGCGCCATTCGACAGGGGGATCATGAGCAGTTCTTC. As protein: CSAIRQGDHEQFF.

V and J are TRBV4-1 and TRBJ2-2; D perhaps matches TRBD2 (5 bases). CDR1 MGHRA and CDR2 YSYEKL come from the germline V gene. The CDR3 is 12 amino acids. The V and J ends lost 7 bases and 6 bases respectively, with 9 bases between them. The CDR3 region has the DNA TGCGCCAGCACGCCCGGGGCCGGGGAGCTGTTTTTT. Its protein is CASTPGAGELFF.